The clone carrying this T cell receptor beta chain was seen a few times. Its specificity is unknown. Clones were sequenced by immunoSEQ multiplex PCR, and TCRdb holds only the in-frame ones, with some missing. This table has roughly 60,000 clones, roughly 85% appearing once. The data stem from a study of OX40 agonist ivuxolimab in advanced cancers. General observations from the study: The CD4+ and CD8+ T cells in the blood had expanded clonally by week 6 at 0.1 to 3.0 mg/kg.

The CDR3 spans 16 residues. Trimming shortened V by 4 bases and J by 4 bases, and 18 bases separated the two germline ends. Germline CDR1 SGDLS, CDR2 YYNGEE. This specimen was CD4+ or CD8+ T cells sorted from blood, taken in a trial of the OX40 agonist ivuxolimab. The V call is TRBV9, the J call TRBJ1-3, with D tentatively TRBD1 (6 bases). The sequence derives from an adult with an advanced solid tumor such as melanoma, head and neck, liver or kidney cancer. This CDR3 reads CASSSGGGGLGNTIYF. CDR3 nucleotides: TGTGCCAGCAGCTCCGGAGGGGGGGGACTCGGAAACACCATATATTTT.